The next 25 T cell receptor beta chains were all read from a single sample in a study of cytomegalovirus exposure and HLA in healthy donors. It was with 60 Vbeta and 13 Jbeta primers that the PCR ran. This table comes from immunoSEQ multiplex PCR, and its TCRdb copy is limited to in-frame clones, with some not included. The sample shows approximately 140,000 clones, and 2% to 2.5% sits with its ten largest clones. Material for sequencing was PBMCs. The receptor set was obtained from a woman aged 18-29 years in good health and CMV-seronegative.

The chain joins TRBV27 to TRBJ1-1; D is uncertain. Looked up from germline, CDR1 is MNHEY and CDR2 is SMNVEV (reference sequence). The CDR3 runs to 16 residues. Trimming took 5 bases from V and 1 from J, leaving 17 bases between them. CDR3 DNA: TGTGCCAGCAGTGCAAAAACCGGGATCCCGAACACTGAAGCTTTCTTT. This encodes CASSAKTGIPNTEAFF.

The CDR3 DNA is TGTGCCAGCAGTTTTGCGGGAAACACCATATATTTT. Protein: CASSFAGNTIYF. The chain uses TRBV28 and TRBJ1-3; D is uncertain. This CDR3 is 12 amino acids long. V gave up 3 bases and J gave up 4 bases, with 4 bases separating them. Germline values: CDR1 MDHEN, CDR2 SYDVKM.

V and J are TRBV18 and TRBJ2-1; TRBD1 matches at 9 bases. Germline V gene sequence: CDR1 KGHSH, CDR2 LQKENI. This CDR3 is 17 amino acids long. The trim removed 3 bases at V and 6 bases at J, leaving 12 bases unmatched. CDR3 loop: CASSPTTGQGFVNEQFF. The CDR3 nucleotides read TGTGCCAGCTCACCCACAACGGGACAGGGCTTCGTCAATGAGCAGTTCTTC.

V and J are TRBV7-2 and TRBJ1-2; D uncertain. Trimming removed 6 bases at V and 2 bases at J, with 4 bases between. The germline gives CDR1 SGHTA, CDR2 FQGNSA. This CDR3 has 11 amino acids. The CDR3 DNA reads as TGTGCCAGCAGTGAGAACTATGGCTACACCTTC. The encoded protein is CASSENYGYTF.

The chain is built from TRBV14 and TRBJ2-3; 9 bases are a match to TRBD1. The junction had 3 bases not matched to a gene; V was cut back by 4 bases and J by 4 bases. The germline V gene encodes CDR1 SGHDN and CDR2 FVKESK. This CDR3 contains 14 residues. As DNA, the CDR3 is TGTGCCAGCAGCCTCAGACAGGGGGCAGATACGCAGTATTTT. It codes for CASSLRQGADTQYF.

The chain couples TRBV6-5 to TRBJ1-2; a weak D match, TRBD1 (5 bases). The V and J ends lost 2 bases and 2 bases respectively, with 6 bases between them. The CDR3 is 13 amino acids. Germline V CDR1 and CDR2: MNHEY, SVGAGI. CDR3 loop: CASSYDRNYGYTF. The CDR3 bases are TGTGCCAGCAGTTACGACAGAAACTATGGCTACACCTTC.

The gene calls are TRBV30 and TRBJ2-7, with D unresolved. V lost 5 bases and J lost 3, with 8 bases in between. The CDR3 covers 11 residues. Germline V lookup: CDR1 GTSNPN, CDR2 SVGIG (reference sequence). The CDR3 DNA is TGTGCCTGGGGAGTGAACTACGAGCAGTACTTC. Protein: CAWGVNYEQYF. The complete variable domain, with remaining parts taken from reference TRBV30 and TRBJ2-7, reads SQTIHQWPATLVQPVGSPLSLECTVEGTSNPNLYWYRQAAGRGLQLLFYSVGIGQISSEVPQNLSASRPQDRQFILSSKKLLLSDSGFYLCAWGVNYEQYFGPGTRLTVT.

The chain carries TRBV12-5 and TRBJ1-5, with TRBD1 matching over 8 bases. The CDR3 has 16 amino acids. The germline V gene encodes CDR1 LGHNT and CDR2 FRNRAP. Trimming removed 6 bases from V and 0 bases from J; junction bases left unmatched: 7. The CDR3 DNA follows: TGTGCTAGTGGCCGGGACAGGAACTATAGCAATCAGCCCCAGCATTTT. Translation: CASGRDRNYSNQPQHF. Complete variable domain (other parts from reference TRBV12-5 and TRBJ1-5): DARVTQTPRHKVTEMGQEVTMRCQPILGHNTVFWYRQTMMQGLELLAYFRNRAPLDDSGMPKDRFSAEMPDATLATLKIQPSEPRDSAVYFCASGRDRNYSNQPQHFGDGTRLSIL.

The V gene is TRBV2, the J gene TRBJ1-5; 9 positions agree with TRBD1. The CDR3 is 15 residues long. The V gene end was trimmed by 4 bases and the J gene end by 3 bases; junction bases not matched to a gene: 4. Germline-derived CDR1 and CDR2 are SNHLY and FYNNEI. The CDR3 nucleotides are TGTGCCAGCAGTGGCAGGACAGGGGACAATCAGCCCCAGCATTTT. Translating gives CASSGRTGDNQPQHF. The full variable domain, its missing parts supplied by reference TRBV2 and TRBJ1-5, is EPEVTQTPSHQVTQMGQEVILRCVPISNHLYFYWYRQILGQKVEFLVSFYNNEISEKSEIFDDQFSVERPDGSNFTLKIRSTKLEDSAMYFCASSGRTGDNQPQHFGDGTRLSIL.

This chain joins TRBV6-5 and TRBJ2-4, with 7 nucleotides matching TRBD1. This CDR3 contains 13 residues. J lost 9 bases, V lost 6 bases, and 8 bases had no gene match. The germline gives CDR1 MNHEY, CDR2 SVGAGI. This chain's CDR3 is CASRRDRVGIQYF. The CDR3 DNA is TGTGCCAGCAGACGAGACAGGGTTGGCATTCAGTACTTC.

The chain joins TRBV7-9 to TRBJ1-2; the match to TRBD1 covers 9 bases. This CDR3 spans 15 amino acids. In germline, CDR1 is SEHNR, CDR2 FQNEAQ (reference sequence). The V and J ends lost 5 bases and 2 bases, in that order; junction bases with no gene match: 6. CDR3 sequence reads: CASSPRQGGNYGYTF. For the CDR3, the DNA is TGTGCCAGCAGCCCACGACAGGGGGGCAACTATGGCTACACCTTC. Variable domain in full (rest from reference TRBV7-9 and TRBJ1-2): DTGVSQNPRHKITKRGQNVTFRCDPISEHNRLYWYRQTLGQGPEFLTYFQNEAQLEKSRLLSDRFSAERPKGSFSTLEIQRTEQGDSAMYLCASSPRQGGNYGYTFGSGTRLTVV.

V and J are TRBV4-1 and TRBJ1-3, with 9 bases that match TRBD1. Germline trimming cut 3 bases from V and 3 bases from J; bases unmatched to any gene: 6. Germline assignment: CDR1 MGHRA and CDR2 YSYEKL. CDR3 length: 16 amino acids. This CDR3 is CASSHTDRGYGNTIYF. CDR3 DNA sequence: TGCGCCAGCAGCCACACAGACAGGGGGTATGGAAACACCATATATTTT.

The chain joins TRBV27 to TRBJ1-1, with D possibly being TRBD1 (6 bases). The CDR3 contains 15 residues. The V gene's germline CDR1 is MNHEY and CDR2 SMNVEV (reference sequence). Trimming removed 0 bases at V and 11 bases at J, with 19 bases between. The DNA for the CDR3 is TGTGCCAGCAGTTTATCGATGGGCTCTAGGGGGGGGGCTTTCTTT. Translated: CASSLSMGSRGGAFF.

J is TRBJ1-1 and V is TRBV30; 8 nucleotides match TRBD1. CDR1 and CDR2 (germline): GTSNPN, SVGIG (reference sequence). V lost 0 bases to trimming and J lost 5 bases; unmatched junction nucleotides: 17. The CDR3 is made up of 18 amino acids. The CDR3 here is CAWSVFRIPGQGRTEAFF. The DNA for the CDR3 is TGTGCCTGGAGTGTATTCCGAATACCCGGACAGGGACGGACTGAAGCTTTCTTT. The complete variable domain, with remaining parts taken from reference TRBV30 and TRBJ1-1, reads SQTIHQWPATLVQPVGSPLSLECTVEGTSNPNLYWYRQAAGRGLQLLFYSVGIGQISSEVPQNLSASRPQDRQFILSSKKLLLSDSGFYLCAWSVFRIPGQGRTEAFFGQGTRLTVV.

This chain joins TRBV10-3 and TRBJ2-3, with D tentatively TRBD2 (6 bases). The CDR3 is 13 residues long. CDR1 and CDR2 from the germline V gene are ENHRY and SYGVKD. V lost 3 bases, J lost 5 bases, and 9 bases lay in between. The CDR3 coding sequence is TGTGCCATCAGTGATAGCGGACGAGATACGCAGTATTTT. Protein: CAISDSGRDTQYF.

Written as DNA, the CDR3 is TGTGCCAGCAGTGAGGCGGCTAGCACAGATACGCAGTATTTT. Amino acids: CASSEAASTDTQYF. J is TRBJ2-3 and V is TRBV6-1; no firm D call. Trimming stripped 3 bases from V and 0 bases from J, with 7 bases between. Germline V CDR1 and CDR2: MNHNS, SASEGT. The CDR3 totals 14 residues.

The genes are TRBV19 and TRBJ2-7, with D perhaps TRBD2 (6 bases). CDR3 length equals 16 residues. The V gene lost 4 bases and the J gene lost 3 bases, with 19 bases spanning the gap. Germline values: CDR1 LNHDA, CDR2 SQIVND (reference sequence). The CDR3 region is CASSNSGASSLYEQYF. CDR3 nucleotide sequence: TGTGCCAGTAGTAACTCGGGAGCCTCGTCCCTCTACGAGCAGTACTTC.

The chain uses TRBV25-1 and TRBJ1-2; D possibly corresponds to TRBD1 (5 bases). CDR1 MGHDK and CDR2 SYGVNS come from the germline V gene. Trimming took 6 bases from V and 6 from J, leaving 11 bases between them. This CDR3 has 12 residues. CDR3 region: CASRGGGDGYTF. The DNA of the CDR3 is TGTGCCAGCAGGGGGGGAGGGGATGGCTACACCTTC.

This chain uses TRBV5-4 with TRBJ1-4, with 9 bases fitting TRBD1. The V gene's germline CDR1 is SGHNT and CDR2 YYREEE (reference sequence). The V segment lost 9 bases and the J segment 5 bases; nucleotides outside the gene matches: 8. This CDR3 is 14 amino acids long. CDR3 loop: CATRTGVENEKLFF. CDR3 bases: TGTGCCACCCGGACAGGGGTAGAGAATGAAAAACTGTTTTTT.

The V gene is TRBV27, the J gene TRBJ1-2, with D hard to call. V was shortened by 0 bases and J by 7 bases, with 12 bases between the two germline ends. Looked up from germline, CDR1 is MNHEY and CDR2 is SMNVEV (reference sequence). This CDR3 contains 14 residues. The CDR3 sequence is CASSLSGRHGGYTF. The CDR3 bases are TGTGCCAGCAGTTTATCGGGGAGGCACGGTGGCTACACCTTC.

The chain has TRBV5-6 and TRBJ1-2; no clear D gene. The V end was cut by 1 base, the J end by 5 bases, with 9 bases between. CDR3 length equals 13 residues. Germline V gene sequence: CDR1 SGHDT, CDR2 YYEEEE. CDR3 coding DNA: TGTGCCAGCAGCTTGCGGTCCGGGTATGGCTACACCTTC. Protein product: CASSLRSGYGYTF. The full variable domain, in which reference TRBV5-6 and TRBJ1-2 provide the parts outside the CDR3, is DAGVTQSPTHLIKTRGQQVTLRCSPKSGHDTVSWYQQALGQGPQFIFQYYEEEERQRGNFPDRFSGHQFPNYSSELNVNALLLGDSALYLCASSLRSGYGYTFGSGTRLTVV.

V and J are TRBV7-2 and TRBJ1-6; no reliable D call. Trimming shortened V by 1 base and J by 13 bases, and 8 bases separated the two germline ends. The CDR3 is 12 amino acids. CDR1 and CDR2 (germline): SGHTA, FQGNSA. CDR3 sequence (DNA): TGTGCCAGCAGCTTAGACTTGTCGCCCCTCCACTTT. Encoded protein: CASSLDLSPLHF.

The chain employs TRBV9 and TRBJ2-2; D gene unclear. Germline loops: CDR1 SGDLS, CDR2 YYNGEE. The CDR3 is 15 residues long. V was trimmed by 3 bases and J by 6 bases, leaving 15 bases between them. CDR3 loop: CASSADPEFPGELFF. CDR3 nucleotide sequence: TGTGCCAGCAGCGCTGATCCGGAGTTCCCCGGGGAGCTGTTTTTT.

This rearrangement joins TRBV19 to TRBJ1-3, with D possibly TRBD1 on 6 matching bases. The CDR3 consists of 15 residues. Trimming stripped 5 bases from V and 2 bases from J, with 13 bases between. Germline CDR1 reads LNHDA; CDR2 reads SQIVND (reference sequence). This CDR3 reads CASSYAAGAGNTIYF. The DNA for the CDR3 is TGTGCCAGTAGTTATGCGGCAGGGGCTGGAAACACCATATATTTT.

The chain joins TRBV6-1 to TRBJ2-1, with 8 bases that match TRBD2. CDR1 MNHNS and CDR2 SASEGT come from the germline V gene. J lost 3 bases, V lost 4 bases, and 5 bases had no gene match. This CDR3 region has 15 residues. Written as DNA, the CDR3 is TGTGCCAGCAGTGTCCTAGCGGGCGGCTACAATGAGCAGTTCTTC. Translation: CASSVLAGGYNEQFF.